The 30 T cell receptor beta chains below were found in one sample sequenced in a study of breast tumors, draining lymph nodes, adjacent tissues. TCRdb re-analysed the multiplex PCR reads in MiXCR, keeping a single row per CDR3 protein. The sample yields a few hundred thousand distinct CDR3 sequences, approximately 36% seen once. Breast cancer patients provided tissue from their axillary draining lymph nodes. The sample comprised axillary lymph node tissue. The receptors originated from a female donor with breast cancer. Some clones in this sample may be carry-over from other donors' samples.

Remarks on this clonotype: This may come from a read error, since a much larger clone is one base off. The chain combines TRBV20-1 with TRBJ2-3; 8 bases line up with TRBD2. The CDR3 covers 18 residues. V dropped 0 bases and J dropped 0; count of bases not matched to a gene: 11. The germline gives CDR1 DFQATT, CDR2 SNEGSKA (reference sequence). The CDR3: CSARDPQTSATSTDTQYF. CDR3 nucleotide sequence: TGCAGTGCTAGAGATCCCCAGACTAGCGCGACCAGCACAGATACGCAGTATTTT.

This clonotype has a count of ten or more. The V and J genes are TRBV6-6 and TRBJ2-3, with D perhaps TRBD1 (7 bases). This CDR3 comprises 14 residues. V was cut by 6 bases and J by 7 bases, with 17 bases left in between. The germline V gene has CDR1 MNHNY and CDR2 SVGAGI (reference sequence). In nucleotides, the CDR3 is TGTGCCAGCAGACGCGGGACAGAATTATATACGCAGTATTTT. This codes for CASRRGTELYTQYF.

There are a few counts of this clonotype. The rearrangement links TRBV6-2 or TRBV6-3 to TRBJ2-7, with TRBD1 matching over 10 bases. This CDR3 spans 17 amino acids. Germline trimming cut 4 bases from V and 1 base from J; bases unmatched to any gene: 10. From germline, CDR1 is MNHEY and CDR2 SVGEGT. The CDR3 bases are TGTGCCAGCAGTTTCTCGACGACAGGGGGCCTATCCTACGAGCAGTACTTC. It specifies CASSFSTTGGLSYEQYF.

This sequence joins TRBV2 and TRBJ2-1; possibly TRBD1 for D (5 bases). V was trimmed by 1 base and J by 6 bases, leaving 10 bases between them. CDR1 is SNHLY and CDR2 is FYNNEI in the germline V gene. This CDR3 has 14 amino acids. The CDR3 is CASSEGGRGNEQFF. Here the CDR3 DNA reads TGTGCCAGCAGTGAAGGGGGAAGGGGCAATGAGCAGTTCTTC.

The chain recombines TRBV29-1 with TRBJ2-7; D possibly corresponds to TRBD2 (6 bases). The V gene lost 7 bases and the J gene lost 3 bases, with 16 bases spanning the gap. This CDR3 has 13 amino acids. The germline CDR1 and CDR2 sequences are SQVTM and ANQGSEA. For the CDR3, the DNA is TGCAGCGGGGGTGGTCGGGGGTTCTACGAGCAGTACTTC. Translation gives CSGGGRGFYEQYF.

Turning to this clonotype: Possible read error: a much larger clone is one base away. V is TRBV11-2 and J is TRBJ2-7; D possibly corresponds to TRBD1 (7 bases). CDR3 length equals 15 residues. Per germline, CDR1 SGHAT and CDR2 FQNNGV. V was trimmed by 1 base and J by 6 bases, leaving 16 bases between them. CDR3 bases: TGTGCCAGCAGCTTAGCCGGGACAGCGGGCGGCGAGCAGTACTTC. Encoded protein: CASSLAGTAGGEQYF.

The chain is built from TRBV4-1 and TRBJ2-2, with D tentatively TRBD1 or TRBD2 (5 bases each). CDR3 length: 15 residues. Trimming cost V 4 bases and J 2 bases, with 11 bases left between them. CDR1 MGHRA and CDR2 YSYEKL come from the germline V gene. DNA for the CDR3: TGCGCCAGCAGCCGGGACGCAACCAACACCGGGGAGCTGTTTTTT. It specifies CASSRDATNTGELFF.

This clonotype was counted ten times or more. This sequence joins TRBV5-1 and TRBJ2-5; 9 bases agree with TRBD1. The germline CDR1 and CDR2 sequences are SGHRS and YFSETQ. The CDR3 extends over 14 amino acids. With V trimmed by 2 bases and J by 2 bases, 1 base remained unmatched. CDR3 bases: TGCGCCAGCAGCTTTGGGACAGGGCAAGAGACCCAGTACTTC. Its protein product is CASSFGTGQETQYF.

The J gene is TRBJ1-5, the V gene TRBV24-1; 8 bases align to TRBD1. This CDR3 spans 14 amino acids. V gave up 6 bases and J gave up 4 bases; unmatched junction bases: 4. Per germline, CDR1 KGHDR and CDR2 SFDVKD. CDR3 amino acids: CATSRTGWNQPQHF. The CDR3, as DNA: TGTGCCACCAGTCGGACAGGGTGGAATCAGCCCCAGCATTTT.

This clonotype was seen repeatedly, ten times or more. The rearrangement uses TRBV6-5 and TRBJ1-6; D unclear. This CDR3 is built from 13 residues. Germline values: CDR1 MNHEY, CDR2 SVGAGI. Trimming removed 8 bases from V and 7 bases from J, with 12 bases in between. The CDR3 bases are TGTGCCAGCGCCAGGTTCCCAAATTCACCCCTCCACTTT. As protein: CASARFPNSPLHF.

At least ten counts were recorded for this clonotype. J is TRBJ1-3 and V is TRBV4-1; D is unresolved. Germline V gene lookup returns CDR1 MGHRA and CDR2 YSYEKL. The ends were cut back, 0 bases at V and 0 bases at J, with 18 bases in the middle. The CDR3 extends over 19 amino acids. Here the CDR3 reads CASSQDNLGQTSSGNTIYF. In DNA form, the CDR3 reads TGCGCCAGCAGCCAAGATAATTTAGGTCAAACCAGCTCTGGAAACACCATATATTTT.

The chain has TRBV7-2 and TRBJ2-5; 7 bases map to TRBD2. J gave up 3 bases and V 2 bases, and 12 bases lay outside the gene matches. The germline gives CDR1 SGHTA, CDR2 FQGNSA. This CDR3 comprises 17 residues. The CDR3 nucleotides are TGTGCCAGCAGCTTATATATGGGTAGCGGGCGGGAAGAGACCCAGTACTTC. Protein: CASSLYMGSGREETQYF. Full variable domain (missing parts from reference TRBV7-2 and TRBJ2-5): GAGVSQSPSNKVTEKGKDVELRCDPISGHTALYWYRQSLGQGLEFLIYFQGNSAPDKSGLPSDRFSAERTGGSVSTLTIQRTQQEDSAVYLCASSLYMGSGREETQYFGPGTRLLVL.

The chain uses TRBV24-1 and TRBJ2-1; the match to TRBD2 covers 7 bases. In germline, CDR1 is KGHDR, CDR2 SFDVKD. This CDR3 is built from 17 residues. The V and J ends lost 3 bases and 0 bases, in that order; junction bases with no gene match: 7. CDR3 loop: CATSDPGSGSSYNEQFF. The CDR3 region has the DNA TGTGCCACCAGTGATCCCGGTAGCGGGTCCTCCTACAATGAGCAGTTCTTC.

The gene calls are TRBV9 and TRBJ2-7; 14 nucleotides align to TRBD2. The J call may be faulty, since TRBJ2-5 better matches the DNA end. The CDR3 runs to 16 residues. CDR1 and CDR2 from the germline V gene are SGDLS and YYNGEE. The CDR3 nucleotides read TGTGCCAGCAGCCCGGGACTAGCGGGGGAGGGGGAGACCCAGTACTTC. This gives the protein CASSPGLAGEGETQYF.

For this clonotype: A much larger clone is a single base away; this may be a read error. CDR3 amino acids: CASCFPDRPHEQYF. The CDR3 DNA sequence: TGTGCCAGCTGTTTCCCAGACAGGCCCCACGAGCAGTACTTC. The chain combines TRBV12-3 or TRBV12-4 with TRBJ2-7; D perhaps matches TRBD1 (6 bases). This CDR3 contains 14 residues.

The table lists this clonotype with many counts. The rearrangement links TRBV6-2 or TRBV6-3 to TRBJ1-6, with 9 bases identical to TRBD1. The J segment lost 9 bases and the V segment lost 4 bases, leaving 1 base of the junction unmatched. Per the germline V gene, CDR1 is MNHEY and CDR2 is SVGEGT. The length of the CDR3 is 13 residues. The CDR3 DNA sequence: TGTGCCAGCAGTTGGACAGGGGTTTCACCCCTCCACTTT. The encoded protein is CASSWTGVSPLHF.

This clonotype was picked up many times. The rearrangement joins TRBV18 to TRBJ1-2; D gene ambiguous. This CDR3 has 12 amino acids. Trimming took 1 base from V and 4 from J, leaving 4 bases between them. CDR1 is KGHSH and CDR2 is LQKENI in the germline V gene. CDR3 region: CASSPLGYGYTF. The CDR3 DNA reads TGTGCCAGCTCACCACTTGGCTATGGCTACACCTTC.

Comment on this clonotype: The junction departs from the called germline gene at one end, perhaps through a read error. J is TRBJ1-6 and V is TRBV6-8, with 10 positions matching TRBD1. This CDR3 region has 15 residues. Germline CDR1 is MNHGY and CDR2 is SAAAGT. The DNA of the CDR3 is TGTGCCAGCAGCCGTCGGGACAGGGGAAATTCACCCCCCCACTTT. As protein: CASSRRDRGNSPPHF.

On this clonotype: A read error may explain this, as a much larger clone is one base away. The chain is built from TRBV5-4 and TRBJ1-2, with a possible D match to TRBD1 (5 bases). This CDR3 is built from 14 residues. CDR1 SGHNT and CDR2 YYREEE come from the germline V gene (reference sequence). This chain's CDR3 is CASSFGTAIYGYAF. The CDR3 bases are TGTGCCAGCAGCTTCGGGACGGCGATCTATGGCTACGCCTTC.

The sample holds many counts of this clonotype. V and J are TRBV20-1 and TRBJ1-6; the D gene is possibly TRBD1 (5 bases). Trimming pared 0 bases from V and 9 bases from J, leaving 18 bases between. CDR1 and CDR2 (germline): DFQATT, SNEGSKA (reference sequence). CDR3 size: 16 residues. The CDR3 here is CSARDMGGSTISPLHF. CDR3 bases: TGCAGTGCTAGAGATATGGGGGGGAGCACAATTTCACCCCTCCACTTT.

This clonotype showed up many times. This rearrangement joins TRBV2 to TRBJ1-4; D is unresolved. Germline V gene sequence: CDR1 SNHLY, CDR2 FYNNEI. The CDR3 covers 13 residues. With 7 bases removed from V and 5 bases from J, the gap between germline ends came to 11 bases. In DNA, the CDR3 is TGTGCCAGCAAGGGAGAATTCAATGAAAAACTGTTTTTT. Protein product: CASKGEFNEKLFF.

This chain uses TRBV6-1 with TRBJ2-3, with TRBD2 as a possible D gene (5 bases). Germline CDR1 MNHNS, CDR2 SASEGT. V was trimmed by 10 bases and J by 2 bases, leaving 16 bases between them. There are 14 residues in the CDR3. In DNA, the CDR3 is TGTGCCACAAAAACCCTAGGACTCACAGATACGCAGTATTTT. This encodes CATKTLGLTDTQYF.

The V call is TRBV7-2, the J call TRBJ2-7; D is possibly TRBD1 (5 bases). Germline assignment: CDR1 SGHTA and CDR2 FQGNSA. The CDR3 consists of 15 residues. V gave up 1 base and J gave up 4 bases, with 14 bases separating them. This chain's CDR3 is CASSLGAGSTYEQYF. As DNA, the CDR3 is TGTGCCAGCAGCTTAGGGGCAGGGTCTACGTACGAGCAGTACTTC.

There are many counts of this clonotype. The rearrangement joins TRBV2 to TRBJ1-5; D possibly corresponds to TRBD1 (5 bases). Germline V gene lookup returns CDR1 SNHLY and CDR2 FYNNEI. The CDR3 is made up of 15 amino acids. With 2 bases removed from V and 1 base from J, the gap between germline ends came to 9 bases. Here the CDR3 reads CASSERGWSNQPQHF. DNA of the CDR3: TGTGCCAGCAGTGAAAGGGGCTGGAGCAATCAGCCCCAGCATTTT.

This clonotype was found many times. The rearrangement joins TRBV20-1 to TRBJ1-5; no firm D call. This CDR3 has 14 amino acids. The V end was cut by 3 bases, the J end by 0 bases, with 9 bases between. CDR1 and CDR2 (germline): DFQATT, SNEGSKA (reference sequence). Written as DNA, the CDR3 is TGCAGTGCTAGCGGAAGAGGTAGCAATCAGCCCCAGCATTTT. Its protein product is CSASGRGSNQPQHF.

The rearrangement joins TRBV7-6 to TRBJ1-6; 7 bases line up with TRBD1. With 5 bases clipped from V and 10 bases from J, the junction kept 8 bases outside the gene matches. Germline CDR1 is SGHVS and CDR2 is FNYEAQ. This CDR3 spans 14 amino acids. CDR3 bases: TGTGCCAGCAGCGTGGACAGGTCCGACTCACCCCTCCACTTT. Amino acids: CASSVDRSDSPLHF. The complete variable domain, with remaining parts taken from reference TRBV7-6 and TRBJ1-6, reads GAGVSQSPRYKVTKRGQDVALRCDPISGHVSLYWYRQALGQGPEFLTYFNYEAQQDKSGLPNDRFSAERPEGSISTLTIQRTEQRDSAMYRCASSVDRSDSPLHFGNGTRLTVT.

A note on this clonotype: Being one base from a much bigger clone, this may be a read error. This chain links TRBV5-4 with TRBJ2-5; perhaps TRBD2 as D (5 bases). The CDR3 extends over 17 amino acids. The V end lost 4 bases, the J end lost 5 bases, and 24 bases lay between the germline ends. CDR1 and CDR2 (germline): SGHNT, YYREEE (reference sequence). DNA for the CDR3: TGTGCCAGCAGCCCCGCCGGGCCGGGAAGCTTAGGGGAGACCCAGTACTTC. Its translation: CASSPAGPGSLGETQYF.

This clonotype was seen at least ten times. The chain links TRBV6-5 to TRBJ2-7; 9 bases agree with TRBD2. The germline CDR1 and CDR2 sequences are MNHEY and SVGAGI. Unmatched junction bases numbered 14, after V lost 5 bases and J lost 0 bases. This CDR3 is 18 amino acids long. The CDR3 here is CASSHTLPWREGSYEQYF. In DNA form, the CDR3 reads TGTGCCAGCAGTCACACGCTTCCTTGGCGGGAGGGCTCCTACGAGCAGTACTTC.

This clonotype appeared many times. CDR3 loop: CASSTPRDRGRYGYTF. CDR3 nucleotides: TGTGCCAGTAGTACACCCCGGGACAGGGGAAGATATGGCTACACCTTC. The V gene is TRBV19, the J gene TRBJ1-2; TRBD1 matches at 10 bases. The V gene's germline CDR1 is LNHDA and CDR2 SQIVND (reference sequence). The CDR3 spans 16 residues. The junction had 10 bases not matched to a gene; V was cut back by 4 bases and J by 5 bases.

This clonotype came up many times. The J gene is TRBJ2-7, the V gene TRBV7-2, with TRBD2 matching 7 bases. The CDR3 has 15 residues. Germline loops: CDR1 SGHTA, CDR2 FQGNSA. After removal of 1 base from V and 1 base from J, the junction contained 4 bases not matched to a gene. The chain's CDR3 is CASSLGPSGSYEQYF. Here the CDR3 DNA reads TGTGCCAGCAGCTTAGGACCTAGCGGATCCTACGAGCAGTACTTC.